These 6 T cell receptor beta chains originate from one sample sequenced in a study of cytomegalovirus exposure and HLA in healthy donors. A multiplex PCR was run with 60 Vbeta primers and 13 Jbeta primers. Generated by immunoSEQ multiplex PCR, the TCRdb table keeps only in-frame clones and is missing some. The sample gives about 76,000 clones, roughly two thirds of which show up once; 4% to 5% is in the top ten. Sequenced sample: PBMCs. The receptor source for this set is a man aged 55 to 69 in good health and CMV-seropositive.

The V gene is TRBV11-2, the J gene TRBJ2-5, with a possible D match to TRBD2 (5 bases). CDR1 SGHAT and CDR2 FQNNGV come from the germline V gene. Trimming cost V 3 bases and J 1 base, with 21 bases left between them. This CDR3 region has 18 residues. In nucleotides, the CDR3 is TGTGCCAGCAGCTTCCGAGGATACGCGGGTGGACCCCAAGAGACCCAGTACTTC. Amino acid sequence: CASSFRGYAGGPQETQYF. Complete variable domain (other parts from reference TRBV11-2 and TRBJ2-5): EAGVAQSPRYKIIEKRQSVAFWCNPISGHATLYWYQQILGQGPKLLIQFQNNGVVDDSQLPKDRFSAERLKGVDSTLKIQPAKLEDSAVYLCASSFRGYAGGPQETQYFGPGTRLLVL.

V is TRBV28 and J is TRBJ2-7; 8 nucleotides align to TRBD2. Trimming at V came to 3 bases and at J to 1 base, leaving 2 bases not matched to a gene. The CDR3 is 14 amino acids. The germline gives CDR1 MDHEN, CDR2 SYDVKM. The CDR3 nucleotides are TGTGCCAGCAGTTTTAAGCGGGGGTCCTACGAGCAGTACTTC. This codes for CASSFKRGSYEQYF.

The chain recombines TRBV28 with TRBJ1-5, with 7 bases lining up with TRBD1. The CDR3 covers 14 residues. Germline CDR1 MDHEN, CDR2 SYDVKM. The J segment lost 9 bases and the V segment lost 6 bases, leaving 11 bases of the junction unmatched. CDR3 amino acids: CASRIQGPLGPQHF. CDR3 nucleotide sequence: TGTGCCAGCAGGATACAGGGGCCGCTAGGGCCCCAGCATTTT.

The chain recombines TRBV14 with TRBJ2-7; 13 nucleotides agree with TRBD2. CDR1 is SGHDN, CDR2 FVKESK, per germline. V gave up 3 bases and J gave up 6 bases; unmatched junction bases: 2. The CDR3 totals 14 residues. As DNA, the CDR3 is TGTGCCAGCAGCCAGACTAGCGGGGGGATCGAGCAGTACTTC. Translation gives CASSQTSGGIEQYF.

The chain recombines TRBV12-5 with TRBJ1-2; 9 bases fit TRBD1. Germline V lookup: CDR1 LGHNT, CDR2 FRNRAP. There are 16 residues in the CDR3. V shed 3 bases, J shed 8 bases, and the junction held 13 bases outside the gene matches. As DNA, the CDR3 is TGTGCTAGTGGTTTCCATACCGGGACAGGGTCCGGCGGCTACACCTTC. This translates into CASGFHTGTGSGGYTF.

The rearrangement links TRBV6-1 to TRBJ2-5, with D tentatively TRBD1 (5 bases). The CDR3 loop spans 13 amino acids. The germline V and J ends were trimmed by 11 bases and 5 bases, with 18 bases remaining between them. The V gene's germline CDR1 is MNHNS and CDR2 SASEGT. CDR3 amino acids: CAVETTVRETQYF. The CDR3 nucleotides are TGTGCCGTCGAGACGACAGTTCGTGAGACCCAGTACTTC.